This TCR beta chain was recovered during a study of tumor-infiltrating lymphocytes in primary liver carcinoma. Whole-study context: The patients, men and women alike, were aged 30 to 69 years. Findings of the study overall: Bulk unsorted material prevented CD4+ and CD8+ repertoire comparison.

This clonotype was detected many times. What it binds is unknown. A constant-region primer served to make TCR beta cDNA from about 530 ng total RNA. Libraries of TCR beta came from three nested multiplex PCR rounds with slightly modified ARM-PCR. The first two PCR rounds used TRBV1-TRBV30 forward primers with a C-beta reverse primer, around 10 cycles each. TCRdb processed the multiplex PCR reads anew with MiXCR; each CDR3 protein has one entry. The sample contains 300,000 to 400,000 distinct CDR3 sequences, less than 75% of which appear only once. The blood RNA (from unsorted whole blood) was obtained, and germline DNA was also extracted. The V end lost 5 bases, the J end lost 7 bases, and 11 bases lay between the germline ends. The germline CDR1 and CDR2 sequences are SQVTM and ANQGSEA. CDR3 length: 12 amino acids.

Sequences were obtained from peripheral blood. The sequence came from a middle-aged man with primary liver carcinoma and hepatitis B virus infection. The V and J genes are TRBV29-1 and TRBJ1-4, with a possible D match to TRBD1 (6 bases). CDR3 DNA sequence: TGCAGCGTTATGCGGACAGCTGAAAAACTGTTTTTT. This gives the protein CSVMRTAEKLFF.